Following are 2 T cell receptor beta chains from one sample sequenced in a study of technical replicates of blood from a few donors. This table comes from immunoSEQ multiplex PCR, and its TCRdb copy is limited to in-frame clones, with some not included. The table shows about 85,000 clones, with roughly 94% occurring only once. Sequencing input: T cells isolated from PBMCs. The receptors stem from a human donor in good health.

V and J are TRBV6-5 and TRBJ2-6, with no clear D. CDR3 length: 14 residues. From germline, CDR1 is MNHEY and CDR2 SVGAGI. Trimming took 4 bases from V and 0 from J, leaving 4 bases between them. DNA of the CDR3: TGTGCCAGCAGTTCGGGCTCTGGGGCCAACGTCCTGACTTTC. It specifies CASSSGSGANVLTF.

This chain's CDR3 is CASSLSTDYEQYF. CDR3 sequence (DNA): TGTGCCAGCAGCCTCTCGACAGACTACGAGCAGTACTTC. The chain is built from TRBV5-4 and TRBJ2-7; maybe TRBD1 (5 bases). Trimming stripped 4 bases from V and 3 bases from J, with 11 bases between. The CDR3 is made up of 13 amino acids. Germline V gives CDR1 SGHNT, CDR2 YYREEE (reference sequence). Using reference TRBV5-4 and TRBJ2-7 for the parts outside the CDR3, the full variable domain is ETGVTQSPTHLIKTRGQQVTLRCSSQSGHNTVSWYQQALGQGPQFIFQYYREEENGRGNFPPRFSGLQFPNYSSELNVNALELDDSALYLCASSLSTDYEQYFGPGTRLTVT.